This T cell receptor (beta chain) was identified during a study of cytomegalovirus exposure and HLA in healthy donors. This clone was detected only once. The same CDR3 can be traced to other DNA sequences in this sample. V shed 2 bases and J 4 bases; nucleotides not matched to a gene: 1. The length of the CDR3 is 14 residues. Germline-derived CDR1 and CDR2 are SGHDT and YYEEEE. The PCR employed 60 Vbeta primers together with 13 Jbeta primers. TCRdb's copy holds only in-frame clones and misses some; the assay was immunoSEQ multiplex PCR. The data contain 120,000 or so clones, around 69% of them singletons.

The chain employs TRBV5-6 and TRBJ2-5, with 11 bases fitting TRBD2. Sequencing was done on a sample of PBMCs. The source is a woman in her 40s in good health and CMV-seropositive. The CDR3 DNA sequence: TGTGCCAGCAGCTTAACTAGCGGGAGAGAGACCCAGTACTTC. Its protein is CASSLTSGRETQYF.